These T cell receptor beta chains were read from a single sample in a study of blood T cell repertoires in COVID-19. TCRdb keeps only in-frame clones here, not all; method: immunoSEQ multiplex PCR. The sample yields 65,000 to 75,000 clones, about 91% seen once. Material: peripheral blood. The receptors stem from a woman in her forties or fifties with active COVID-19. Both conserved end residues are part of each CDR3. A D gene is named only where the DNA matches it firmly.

CASSPSSGVHEQYF,TGTGCCAGCAGCCCATCCTCAGGGGTCCACGAGCAGTACTTC,NA,TRBJ2-7,TRBV3-1/TRBV3-2
CASSVLSQPQHF,TGTGCCAGCTCGGTGCTGTCACAGCCCCAGCATTTT,NA,TRBJ1-5,TRBV6-5
CASRPLGRGYEQYF,TGTGCCAGCAGACCCCTGGGCCGGGGCTACGAGCAGTACTTC,NA,TRBJ2-7,TRBV2
CASSLETTSTDTQYF,TGTGCCAGCAGCCTGGAAACGACTAGCACAGATACGCAGTATTTT,NA,TRBJ2-3,TRBV7-9
CASSRREGVGHEQYF,TGTGCCAGCAGTCGTCGTGAGGGGGTGGGGCACGAGCAGTACTTC,NA,TRBJ2-7,TRBV6-2/TRBV6-3
CASSLTSGSTDTQYF,TGTGCCAGCAGCTTGACTAGCGGGAGCACAGATACGCAGTATTTT,TRBD2,TRBJ2-3,TRBV7-8
CASSQVVGRGSYNEQFF,TGTGCCAGTAGTCAAGTGGTCGGGAGAGGATCCTACAATGAGCAGTTCTTC,NA,TRBJ2-1,TRBV19
CASRSGTRTDTQYF,TGTGCCAGCAGAAGCGGGACCCGCACAGATACGCAGTATTTT,TRBD2,TRBJ2-3,TRBV2
CASSLGDRRETQYF,TGCGCCAGCAGCTTGGGGGACAGAAGAGAGACCCAGTACTTC,TRBD1,TRBJ2-5,TRBV5-1
CAWRTSGLYYGYTF,TGTGCCTGGAGGACATCCGGACTCTACTATGGCTACACCTTC,NA,TRBJ1-2,TRBV30
CAWSVKQNTEAFF,TGTGCCTGGAGTGTAAAACAGAACACTGAAGCTTTCTTT,NA,TRBJ1-1,TRBV30
CASSHKSYEQYF,TGTGCCAGCAGCCACAAGTCCTACGAGCAGTACTTC,NA,TRBJ2-7,TRBV5-5
CASSMGDSSGNTIYF,TGTGCCAGTAGTATGGGGGACAGCTCTGGAAACACCATATATTTT,TRBD1,TRBJ1-3,TRBV19
CASSQFMDRKNIQYF,TGTGCCAGCAGCCAATTTATGGACAGAAAAAACATTCAGTACTTC,NA,TRBJ2-4,TRBV6-7
CASRGGSSYEQYF,TGTGCCAGCAGGGGAGGGAGCTCCTACGAGCAGTACTTC,TRBD2,TRBJ2-7,TRBV2
CASTAGGPGTQYF,TGTGCCAGCACAGCGGGAGGGCCTGGGACCCAGTACTTC,TRBD2,TRBJ2-5,TRBV2
CASASRGGTGLRTYEQYF,TGTGCCAGCGCATCCCGGGGAGGGACAGGGTTAAGGACCTACGAGCAGTACTTC,TRBD1,TRBJ2-7,TRBV27